These T cell receptor beta chains were read from a single sample in a study of beta chain features in type 1 diabetes. Here immunoSEQ multiplex PCR was the method, and the copy in TCRdb shows in-frame clones only, minus some. The sample carries under 850,000 clones, roughly 13% recorded once. Sequencing used naive CD4+ T cells from blood. These receptors came from a man aged 18 to 29 with type 1 diabetes. The CDR3 runs from the conserved cysteine through the conserved F or W. Each record gives: J gene, V gene, clone size, CDR3 length, CDR3 protein. Clone size is not always given. Where it is, it says once, few, many or a class for expanded clones.

>TRBJ1-4|TRBV30|few|14
CALKGSPAGEKLFF
>TRBJ1-4|TRBV7-8|-|15
CASSLQGAEYEKLFF
>TRBJ2-1|TRBV29-1|few|15
CSVTMGQGVFNEQFF
>TRBJ2-7|TRBV14|-|16
CASSPPVGTLAHGQYF
>TRBJ2-1|TRBV19|-|16
CASSRGLASSYNEQFF
>TRBJ2-1|TRBV9|-|17
CASSVSLAGGSYNEQFF
>TRBJ2-1|TRBV30|few|19
CAWSLERVFIPSSYNEQFF
>TRBJ1-2|TRBV28|few|13
CASSSEQHYGYTF
>TRBJ1-4|TRBV4-1|few|14
CATSEGRRLEKLFF
>TRBJ1-4|TRBV7-9|-|15
CASSWATASGEKLFF
>TRBJ2-1|TRBV29-1|-|14
CSVENRGLYNEQFF
>TRBJ2-4|TRBV6-1|few|11
CASSPGNIQYF
>TRBJ2-2|TRBV6-5|-|14
CASSYDRNTGELFF
>TRBJ2-5|TRBV30|-|13
CAWSKGGRETQYF
>TRBJ2-2|TRBV9|-|17
CASSSGLAGGFTGELFF
>TRBJ2-7|TRBV19|few|14
CASSMGRSSYEQYF
>TRBJ2-1|TRBV11-2|-|15
CASSLITGRINEQFF
>TRBJ2-5|TRBV28|-|17
CASSPLSQGGVQETQYF
>TRBJ2-1|TRBV5-1|once|16
CASSSRSKSSYNEQFF
>TRBJ1-2|TRBV10-3|few|9
CAIGPPDTF
>TRBJ2-7|TRBV28|-|17
CASSTLTFAGWNYEQYF
>TRBJ1-2|TRBV6-5|few|13
CASSYSGTNGYTF
>TRBJ1-4|TRBV30|few|15
CASDRRGSPNEKLFF
>TRBJ2-7|TRBV7-8|few|15
CASSLVRRPIYEQYF
>TRBJ1-5|TRBV15|few|17
CATSRDLAFNSNQPQHF
>TRBJ2-3|TRBV10-3|-|15
CAISGRGQGTDTQYF
>TRBJ1-2|TRBV25-1|-|14
CASSPLVEAGGYTF
>TRBJ1-1|TRBV20-1|-|11
CSAGFSGEAFF
>TRBJ1-2|TRBV5-1|few|15
CASSWDRAPTYGYTF
>TRBJ1-4|TRBV2|-|14
CASNIRGPGEKLFF
>TRBJ2-5|TRBV28|-|15
CASSWAGGLQETQYF
>TRBJ2-5|TRBV28|few|14
CASTSGGPQETQYF
>TRBJ2-5|TRBV11-2|few|12
CASSLAQETQYF
>TRBJ1-6|TRBV28|-|14
CASSLTGYNSPLHF
>TRBJ2-3|TRBV18|few|12
CASSSSPDTQYF
>TRBJ2-1|TRBV19|few|16
CASSGSPGPNYNEQFF
>TRBJ2-3|TRBV7-9|few|14
CASTFGTGTDTQYF
>TRBJ2-7|TRBV11-3|few|17
CASSLPVSSGGKDEQYF
>TRBJ1-1|TRBV6-5|few|14
CASYRGRLNTEAFF
>TRBJ1-1|TRBV7-9|-|12
CASSVRDTEAFF
>TRBJ2-4|TRBV2|few|12
CASRGTENIQYF
>TRBJ2-7|TRBV25-1|few|12
CASSGSSYEQYF
>TRBJ2-1|TRBV5-1|-|14
CASSLSSGRDEQFF
>TRBJ2-5|TRBV29-1|few|15
CSVETGQGQTETQYF
>TRBJ1-5|TRBV9|few|17
CASSVTRGKGSNQPQHF
>TRBJ1-3|TRBV9|-|14
CASSATGTGNTIYF
>TRBJ1-1|TRBV28|-|14
CASTRRQGVTEAFF
>TRBJ2-7|TRBV10-3|few|12
CAISEDRYEQYF
>TRBJ2-5|TRBV28|few|14
CASSPADLQETQYF
>TRBJ1-3|TRBV6-6|few|15
CASSYETVAGNTIYF
>TRBJ2-3|TRBV5-1|-|19
CASSAPAPRTAAGTDTQYF
>TRBJ1-2|TRBV9|-|14
CASSAVGQGYGYTF
>TRBJ2-7|TRBV2|few|15
CASSEALDSPYEQYF
>TRBJ2-2|TRBV19|-|14
CASSPPGPRRELFF
>TRBJ1-1|TRBV4-1|few|18
CASSQPTSRQGSDTEAFF
>TRBJ1-1|TRBV19|once|13
CATARRLNTEAFF
>TRBJ2-5|TRBV6-5|few|15
CASSNSGTAQETQYF